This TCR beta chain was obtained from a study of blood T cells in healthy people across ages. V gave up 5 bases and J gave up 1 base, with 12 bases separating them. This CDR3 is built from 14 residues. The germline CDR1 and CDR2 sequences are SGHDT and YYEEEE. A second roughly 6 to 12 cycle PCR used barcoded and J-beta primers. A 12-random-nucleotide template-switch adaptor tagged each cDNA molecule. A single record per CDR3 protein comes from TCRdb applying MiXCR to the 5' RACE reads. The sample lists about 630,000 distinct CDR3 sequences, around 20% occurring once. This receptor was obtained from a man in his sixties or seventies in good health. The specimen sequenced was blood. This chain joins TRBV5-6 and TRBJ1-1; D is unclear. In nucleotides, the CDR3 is TGTGCCAGCAGTATTTCTGGGCCGAACACTGAAGCTTTCTTT. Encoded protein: CASSISGPNTEAFF.